This paragraph covers one TCR beta chain sequence. Germline values: CDR1 SGHTA, CDR2 FQGNSA. This CDR3 is 14 amino acids long. The trim removed 7 bases at V and 5 bases at J, leaving 9 bases unmatched. The data originate from a study of T-cell reconstitution after alpha-beta-depleted transplantation in children. Library preparation (for TCRbeta) was performed with unique molecular identifiers. A single record per CDR3 protein comes from TCRdb applying MiXCR to the PCR reads. The sample lists about 340,000 distinct CDR3 sequences, approximately 12% occurring once. This rearrangement joins TRBV7-2 to TRBJ2-5, with TRBD1 matching over 8 bases. The sequence came from a human donor who donated a stem cell graft to a child with Fanconi anemia. Material: PBMCs, obtained from the stem cell graft. This chain's CDR3 is CASTLDRVGETQYF. CDR3 nucleotide sequence: TGTGCCAGCACCCTGGACAGGGTTGGGGAGACCCAGTACTTC.